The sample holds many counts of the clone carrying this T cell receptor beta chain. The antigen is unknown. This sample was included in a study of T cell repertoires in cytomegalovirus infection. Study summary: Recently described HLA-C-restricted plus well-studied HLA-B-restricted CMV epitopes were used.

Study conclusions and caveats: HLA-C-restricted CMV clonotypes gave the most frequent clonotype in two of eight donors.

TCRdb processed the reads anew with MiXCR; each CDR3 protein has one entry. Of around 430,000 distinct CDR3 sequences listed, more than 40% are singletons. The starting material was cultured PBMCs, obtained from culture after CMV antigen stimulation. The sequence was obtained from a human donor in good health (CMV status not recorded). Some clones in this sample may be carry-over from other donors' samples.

This chain's CDR3 is CASSPTGGDNEKLFF. The CDR3 nucleotides read TGTGCCAGCAGCCCAACAGGGGGGGACAATGAAAAACTGTTTTTT. The chain couples TRBV7-2 to TRBJ1-4; 8 bases are shared with TRBD1. CDR3 size: 15 residues. CDR1 and CDR2 from the germline V gene are SGHTA and FQGNSA. Losses at the gene ends were 5 bases for V and 5 bases for J; bases not matched to a gene: 7.